These T cell receptor beta chains were read from a single sample in a study of lymphopenia after photon versus proton radiotherapy. TCRdb's table, derived via immunoSEQ multiplex PCR, lists solely in-frame clones and lacks some. The table records approximately 30,000 clones, approximately 95% of them present only once. Sequenced material: peripheral blood, taken from a patient treated with photon-based radiotherapy. The receptor set was obtained from a woman between 45 and 65 years old with cholangiocarcinoma. Both conserved end residues are part of each CDR3. A D gene is named only where the DNA matches it firmly. Only some rows state a clone size, as once, few, many or a class for expanded clones.

clone size,V gene,D gene,J gene,CDR3 DNA,CDR3 protein
-,TRBV19,TRBD1,TRBJ1-1,TGTGCCAGTAGTATGTGGGACAGGAACACTGAAGCTTTCTTT,CASSMWDRNTEAFF
once,TRBV6-6,-,TRBJ1-1,TGTGCCAGCAGTTACGTCTCGGAAGCTGAAGCTTTCTTT,CASSYVSEAEAFF
-,TRBV29-1,-,TRBJ1-2,TGCAGCGTTGAGAGGGAGGGCTATGGCTACACCTTC,CSVEREGYGYTF
-,TRBV30,-,TRBJ2-7,TGTGCGGGAATAGGCAGCTACTCCTACGAGCAGTACTTC,CAGIGSYSYEQYF
-,TRBV2,-,TRBJ2-5,TGTGCCAGCTCTCCGGGAAGCTGGGAGACCCAGTACTTC,CASSPGSWETQYF
-,TRBV11-2,-,TRBJ1-1,TGTGCCAGCAGCACAGAAGGTCGGGTTCTGAACACTGAAGCTTTCTTT,CASSTEGRVLNTEAFF
-,TRBV4-1,-,TRBJ2-7,TGCGCCAGCAGCCAAGACCGTGAAGGGCCCTTTTACGAGCAGTACTTC,CASSQDREGPFYEQYF
-,TRBV9,TRBD2,TRBJ2-2,TGTGCCAGCAGCGTTTCCATTAGCGGGGCCGGGGAGCTGTTTTTT,CASSVSISGAGELFF
once,TRBV2,-,TRBJ2-5,TGTGCCAGCAAGGATCGGTCAGCTTTAGAGACCCAGTACTTC,CASKDRSALETQYF
-,TRBV18,-,TRBJ2-5,TGTGCCAGCTCACCAATGTGGTACAGGGAATCTTTGGGAGAGACCCAGTACTTC,CASSPMWYRESLGETQYF
once,TRBV5-1,TRBD1,TRBJ2-7,TGCGCCAGCAGCTTGGCGGAGACAGGGGGCGCACCCTACGAGCAGTACTTC,CASSLAETGGAPYEQYF
-,TRBV9,TRBD2,TRBJ2-1,TGTGCCAGCAGCGGCGGGGGGTCGAATGAGCAGTTCTTC,CASSGGGSNEQFF
-,TRBV4-3,TRBD1,TRBJ1-5,TGCGCCAGCAGCCAGGAACAGGGGGCTCAGCCCCAGCATTTT,CASSQEQGAQPQHF
-,TRBV20-1,-,TRBJ1-6,TGCAGTGCTACAACTGGGTCACCCCTCCACTTT,CSATTGSPLHF
-,TRBV4-1,-,TRBJ1-6,TGCGCCAGCAGCCACACCCTAGACGGCGGTTTAATTCGGCCCCTCCACTTT,CASSHTLDGGLIRPLHF
-,TRBV5-6,TRBD2,TRBJ2-7,TGTGCCAGCAGCTTTCGGAACGGGGGGGAGCAGTACTTC,CASSFRNGGEQYF